This TCR beta chain was identified during a study of CD8+ T cells in alopecia areata. Study information: The study gave tofacitinib for 6 to 18 months, then 6 months off drug.

Study-level points and caveats: Baseline CD8+ expansion's link to response remains uncertain, as there was one nonresponder. Significant decreases in scalp clonality and expanded CD8+ clones followed tofacitinib treatment.

Extracted RNA was reverse transcribed, and the resulting cDNA served as sequencing template. TCRdb keeps only in-frame clones here, not all; method: immunoSEQ multiplex PCR. Counted here are 100,000 to 150,000 clones, roughly 58% occurring once; the ten biggest clones make up approximately 29%. Regarding treatment: oral pan-JAK inhibitor, 5-10 mg twice daily. Cell sorting on a FACSAria was used to separate CD4+ and CD8+ T cells from the PBMCs. Of note for this clone: What it recognizes is unknown.

The specimen was CD8+ T cells sorted from blood, collected at week 4, from a patient treated with tofacitinib. This receptor was taken from a human donor with alopecia areata.

This chain's CDR3 is CASSRVTSGEQETQYF. CDR3 nucleotide sequence: TGTGCCAGCAGTCGGGTAACTAGCGGAGAACAAGAGACCCAGTACTTC. The chain couples TRBV5-4 to TRBJ2-5, with TRBD2 matching 8 bases. Germline V gives CDR1 SGHNT, CDR2 YYREEE (reference sequence). J was trimmed by 2 bases and V by 5 bases; bases with no gene match: 11. This CDR3 has 16 residues.